One and the same sample provided the 30 T cell receptor beta chains below, sequenced in a study of shared clonotypes between healthy human individuals. Produced via immunoSEQ multiplex PCR; TCRdb's table is partial and in-frame only. The data hold under 750,000 clones, with 55% to 80% observed a single time. Source material: memory CD4+ T cells sorted from blood. Regarding subset: CD45RA-negative fraction. These receptors were taken from a woman aged 25 to 39 in good health.

The chain is built from TRBV11-3 and TRBJ2-2, with D hard to call. The length of the CDR3 is 12 residues. Germline V gives CDR1 SGHNT, CDR2 YENEEA. V shed 4 bases and J shed 3 bases, with 3 bases lying between them. CDR3 amino acids: CASSSDTGELFF. Here the CDR3 DNA reads TGTGCCAGCAGCTCCGACACCGGGGAGCTGTTTTTT.

The chain recombines TRBV4-1 with TRBJ2-1; 12 bases align to TRBD2. There are 15 residues in the CDR3. CDR1 is MGHRA, CDR2 YSYEKL, per germline. The ends lost 1 base at V and 7 bases at J; junction bases unmatched: 2. The CDR3 DNA is TGCGCCAGCAGCCAAGGACTAGCGGGAGCAAATGAGCAGTTCTTC. Residues: CASSQGLAGANEQFF.

V is TRBV7-9 and J is TRBJ1-3; D is uncertain. Germline V gene data show CDR1 as SEHNR and CDR2 as FQNEAQ (reference sequence). Trimming removed 4 bases at V and 2 bases at J, with 6 bases between. The length of the CDR3 is 13 residues. For the CDR3, the DNA is TGTGCCAGCAGCTCGACTCCTGGAAACACCATATATTTT. Encoded protein: CASSSTPGNTIYF.

This clone was counted a few times. In the same sample, other DNA sequences code for this CDR3. This chain connects TRBV9 to TRBJ1-3; a possible D gene is TRBD1 (6 bases). V lost 3 bases and J 1 base, leaving 8 bases between the germline ends. Germline V gene data show CDR1 as SGDLS and CDR2 as YYNGEE. This CDR3 has 14 residues. The CDR3 DNA sequence: TGTGCCAGCAGCGGCAGGGGATCTGGAAACACCATATATTTT. Amino acids: CASSGRGSGNTIYF.

This clone was observed once. The gene calls are TRBV30 and TRBJ2-7; 8 bases are shared with TRBD1. V lost 3 bases, J lost 3 bases, and 4 bases stayed unmatched. This CDR3 has 13 amino acids. Germline loops: CDR1 GTSNPN, CDR2 SVGIG (reference sequence). The CDR3 spells CAWRNTGGYEQYF. Here the CDR3 DNA reads TGTGCCTGGAGGAACACAGGGGGCTACGAGCAGTACTTC. Full variable domain (rest looked up from reference TRBV30 and TRBJ2-7): SQTIHQWPATLVQPVGSPLSLECTVEGTSNPNLYWYRQAAGRGLQLLFYSVGIGQISSEVPQNLSASRPQDRQFILSSKKLLLSDSGFYLCAWRNTGGYEQYFGPGTRLTVT.

This rearrangement joins TRBV10-1 to TRBJ2-7, with 8 bases lining up with TRBD1. CDR3 size: 16 residues. Looked up from germline, CDR1 is WNHNN and CDR2 is SYGVQD (reference sequence). With V trimmed by 3 bases and J by 6 bases, 13 bases remained unmatched. The CDR3 here is CASSDHPGGDFGEQYF. For the CDR3, the DNA is TGCGCCAGCAGTGACCACCCAGGGGGCGATTTTGGCGAGCAGTACTTC.

V is TRBV6-5 and J is TRBJ2-3; D not resolved. The V end was cut by 2 bases, the J end by 7 bases, with 10 bases between. The V gene's germline CDR1 is MNHEY and CDR2 SVGAGI. This CDR3 has 13 amino acids. CDR3: CASSYELGYTQYF. CDR3 DNA: TGTGCCAGCAGTTACGAGTTGGGGTATACGCAGTATTTT.

V and J are TRBV11-2 and TRBJ2-7; D may correspond to TRBD1 or TRBD2 (5 bases each). From germline, CDR1 is SGHAT and CDR2 FQNNGV. The V end was cut by 1 base, the J end by 0 bases, with 13 bases between. The CDR3 loop spans 16 amino acids. CDR3 amino acids: CASSLGTLTSSYEQYF. CDR3 in DNA: TGTGCCAGCAGCTTAGGGACACTAACTAGCTCCTACGAGCAGTACTTC.

The chain links TRBV5-1 to TRBJ2-6; TRBD1 agrees at 9 bases. The CDR3 runs to 15 residues. V was pared by 4 bases and J by 4 bases, with 3 bases of the junction left unmatched. Germline assignment: CDR1 SGHRS and CDR2 YFSETQ. The CDR3 loop is CASSRTGVGANVLTF. In DNA, the CDR3 is TGCGCCAGCAGCCGGACAGGGGTCGGGGCCAACGTCCTGACTTTC.

V and J are TRBV29-1 and TRBJ2-1, with 9 bases aligning to TRBD2. The CDR3 totals 14 residues. The V segment lost 5 bases and the J segment 9 bases; nucleotides outside the gene matches: 11. CDR1 is SQVTM, CDR2 ANQGSEA, per germline. The CDR3 sequence is CSVLELAGKGEQFF. Written as DNA, the CDR3 is TGCAGCGTTCTTGAGCTAGCGGGAAAAGGTGAGCAGTTCTTC.

This clone was counted a single time. V is TRBV18 and J is TRBJ2-7; D is perhaps TRBD1 or TRBD2 (5 bases each). The V gene's germline CDR1 is KGHSH and CDR2 LQKENI. CDR3 length: 15 amino acids. The V end was cut by 1 base, the J end by 5 bases, with 15 bases between. The CDR3 DNA reads TGTGCCAGCTCACCACGTGCTGGGGGTCGGGACGAGCAGTACTTC. Translating it yields CASSPRAGGRDEQYF. Full variable domain (outside the CDR3, taken from reference TRBV18 and TRBJ2-7): NAGVMQNPRHLVRRRGQEARLRCSPMKGHSHVYWYRQLPEEGLKFMVYLQKENIIDESGMPKERFSAEFPKEGPSILRIQQVVRGDSAAYFCASSPRAGGRDEQYFGPGTRLTVT.

The table lists this clone with many counts. Distinct nucleotide sequences in the sample also encode this CDR3. The chain has TRBV28 and TRBJ2-3; D is undetermined. From germline, CDR1 is MDHEN and CDR2 SYDVKM. This CDR3 spans 13 amino acids. Trimming stripped 5 bases from V and 3 bases from J, with 9 bases between. The CDR3, as DNA: TGTGCCAGCAGTCTGGGCGGAACAGATACGCAGTATTTT. This sequence encodes CASSLGGTDTQYF.

The V call is TRBV28, the J call TRBJ2-3; 12 bases are a match to TRBD2. Trimming cost V 6 bases and J 1 base; bases outside gene matches: 2. The CDR3 sequence is 15 residues long. The germline gives CDR1 MDHEN, CDR2 SYDVKM. The CDR3 DNA reads TGTGCCAGCAGCTCTAGCGGGAGGGGCACAGATACGCAGTATTTT. Translation gives CASSSSGRGTDTQYF.

The V gene is TRBV2, the J gene TRBJ2-2; the D gene is possibly TRBD1 (6 bases). V was pared by 6 bases and J by 3 bases, with 8 bases between. The CDR3 length is 13 residues. Germline V gene lookup returns CDR1 SNHLY and CDR2 FYNNEI. The DNA of the CDR3 is TGTGCCAGCAGATACAGGGACACCGGGGAGCTGTTTTTT. It codes for CASRYRDTGELFF.

The chain is built from TRBV7-6 and TRBJ2-7, with TRBD1 identical over 8 bases. Looked up from germline, CDR1 is SGHVS and CDR2 is FNYEAQ. The CDR3 is made up of 15 amino acids. With V trimmed by 6 bases and J by 4 bases, 11 bases remained unmatched. As DNA, the CDR3 is TGTGCCAGCAGTCCCTCGACAGGGGCGGGGTACGAGCAGTACTTC. Translating it yields CASSPSTGAGYEQYF.

The chain couples TRBV30 to TRBJ2-7; TRBD1 matches 8 bases. The CDR3 covers 14 residues. Looked up from germline, CDR1 is GTSNPN and CDR2 is SVGIG (reference sequence). J lost 6 bases, V lost 1 base, and 8 bases had no gene match. The chain's CDR3 is CAWSGRQGYLEQYF. CDR3 nucleotide sequence: TGTGCCTGGAGTGGGAGACAGGGGTATCTCGAGCAGTACTTC. Supplemented by reference TRBV30 and TRBJ2-7, the full variable domain reads SQTIHQWPATLVQPVGSPLSLECTVEGTSNPNLYWYRQAAGRGLQLLFYSVGIGQISSEVPQNLSASRPQDRQFILSSKKLLLSDSGFYLCAWSGRQGYLEQYFGPGTRLTVT.

The chain combines TRBV4-1 with TRBJ2-7, with 11 bases matching TRBD2. J was trimmed by 7 bases and V by 1 base; bases with no gene match: 9. The germline V gene encodes CDR1 MGHRA and CDR2 YSYEKL. The length of the CDR3 is 16 residues. The CDR3 sequence is CASSQAQLAGVGEQYF. The CDR3 nucleotides are TGCGCCAGCAGCCAAGCCCAACTAGCGGGAGTGGGGGAGCAGTACTTC.

This clone has a handful of counts. Additional DNA sequences in this sample encode the identical CDR3. CDR3 in DNA: TGTGCCAGCTCACCAGGACAACTCGACACCGGGGAGCTGTTTTTT. This codes for CASSPGQLDTGELFF. This chain links TRBV18 with TRBJ2-2; D is possibly TRBD1 (5 bases). The CDR3 spans 15 residues. V was clipped by 2 bases and J by 3 bases, with 10 bases between them. Germline lookup yields CDR1 KGHSH and CDR2 LQKENI.

This clone was seen a handful of times. This chain connects TRBV7-9 to TRBJ2-1; D may be TRBD2 (5 bases). The CDR3 runs 12 residues. V lost 6 bases to trimming and J lost 9 bases, with 12 bases between them. Germline V gives CDR1 SEHNR, CDR2 FQNEAQ (reference sequence). CDR3 residues: CASSSTRGEQFF. The CDR3, as DNA: TGTGCCAGCAGTAGTACCCGGGGTGAGCAGTTCTTC.

V and J are TRBV11-2 and TRBJ1-5, with D hard to call. Germline-derived CDR1 and CDR2 are SGHAT and FQNNGV. V lost 0 bases, J lost 3 bases, and 9 bases lay in between. The CDR3 has 15 residues. The DNA of the CDR3 is TGTGCCAGCAGCTTAGATGCGGGGAACAATCAGCCCCAGCATTTT. Residues: CASSLDAGNNQPQHF.

This clone was observed a few times. This chain uses TRBV18 with TRBJ1-5; D uncertain. Germline CDR1 reads KGHSH; CDR2 reads LQKENI. Trimming took 1 base from V and 1 from J, leaving 2 bases between them. The CDR3 extends over 13 amino acids. The CDR3: CASSPQSNQPQHF. The CDR3 nucleotides read TGTGCCAGCTCACCACAAAGCAATCAGCCCCAGCATTTT. The full variable domain, in which reference TRBV18 and TRBJ1-5 provide the parts outside the CDR3, is NAGVMQNPRHLVRRRGQEARLRCSPMKGHSHVYWYRQLPEEGLKFMVYLQKENIIDESGMPKERFSAEFPKEGPSILRIQQVVRGDSAAYFCASSPQSNQPQHFGDGTRLSIL.

The CDR3 region is CASRDGRRDQPQHF. The CDR3 nucleotides are TGTGCCAGCCGTGACGGGAGGCGCGATCAGCCCCAGCATTTT. This rearrangement joins TRBV27 to TRBJ1-5; D gene unclear. With 8 bases removed from V and 5 bases from J, the gap between germline ends came to 16 bases. CDR1 is MNHEY, CDR2 SMNVEV, per germline (reference sequence). This CDR3 comprises 14 residues.

V and J are TRBV10-1 and TRBJ2-2; D call uncertain. The CDR3 runs 13 residues. The V end lost 7 bases, the J end lost 2 bases, and 8 bases lay between the germline ends. Per germline, CDR1 WNHNN and CDR2 SYGVQD (reference sequence). The CDR3 nucleotides read TGCGCCAGCATGGGCAGTAACACCGGGGAGCTGTTTTTT. Residues: CASMGSNTGELFF.

A single count supports this clone. V is TRBV27 and J is TRBJ2-7; D may be TRBD1 or TRBD2 (5 bases each). CDR1 and CDR2 (germline): MNHEY, SMNVEV (reference sequence). V was pared by 5 bases and J by 4 bases, with 18 bases between. The CDR3 spans 15 residues. CDR3 in amino acids: CASSRTGTGTYEQYF. The CDR3 coding sequence is TGTGCCAGCAGTAGAACCGGGACCGGAACTTACGAGCAGTACTTC.

CDR3 nucleotide sequence: TGCGCCAGCAGCTACGGAGGGAGGAACATTCAGTACTTC. It yields the protein CASSYGGRNIQYF. The V and J genes are TRBV5-1 and TRBJ2-4; D perhaps matches TRBD2 (6 bases). CDR3 size: 13 residues. Germline CDR1 is SGHRS and CDR2 is YFSETQ. The V end lost 3 bases, the J end lost 7 bases, and 11 bases lay between the germline ends. The whole variable domain, remainder taken from reference TRBV5-1 and TRBJ2-4, is KAGVTQTPRYLIKTRGQQVTLSCSPISGHRSVSWYQQTPGQGLQFLFEYFSETQRNKGNFPGRFSGRQFSNSRSEMNVSTLELGDSALYLCASSYGGRNIQYFGAGTRLSVL.

The chain has TRBV28 and TRBJ1-2; D is uncertain. This CDR3 has 13 amino acids. Germline V gives CDR1 MDHEN, CDR2 SYDVKM. The ends were cut back, 8 bases at V and 3 bases at J, with 13 bases in the middle. CDR3 nucleotides: TGTGCCAGCGAGGGCCCACCGGACTATGGCTACACCTTC. Its translation: CASEGPPDYGYTF.

The chain recombines TRBV23-1 with TRBJ1-5; D remains unclear. TRBV23-1 qualifies as an ORF whose function is uncertain. V lost 3 bases and J lost 0, with 12 bases in between. CDR3 length equals 16 residues. CDR3 in DNA: TGCGCCAGCAGTCACTATCCAGATTATAGCAATCAGCCCCAGCATTTT. This translates into CASSHYPDYSNQPQHF.

The genes are TRBV29-1 and TRBJ2-3; TRBD2 aligns across 9 bases. Looked up from germline, CDR1 is SQVTM and CDR2 is ANQGSEA. The CDR3 is made up of 18 amino acids. Trimming removed 0 bases from V and 4 bases from J; junction bases left unmatched: 14. DNA of the CDR3: TGCAGCGTTGAAGATCGTACTGGCGGTAGCGGGAGCCCAGATACGCAGTATTTT. This encodes CSVEDRTGGSGSPDTQYF.

This sequence joins TRBV5-4 and TRBJ2-2; D is perhaps TRBD2 (5 bases). CDR3 length equals 16 residues. Per germline, CDR1 SGHNT and CDR2 YYREEE (reference sequence). Trimming pared 4 bases from V and 2 bases from J, leaving 15 bases between. In DNA, the CDR3 is TGTGCCAGCAGCCAAGACTACACCGCAAACACCGGGGAGCTGTTTTTT. Translation: CASSQDYTANTGELFF. The full variable domain, with the rest looked up from reference TRBV5-4 and TRBJ2-2, is ETGVTQSPTHLIKTRGQQVTLRCSSQSGHNTVSWYQQALGQGPQFIFQYYREEENGRGNFPPRFSGLQFPNYSSELNVNALELDDSALYLCASSQDYTANTGELFFGEGSRLTVL.

Here the CDR3 reads CASSSTRISYEQYF. Written as DNA, the CDR3 is TGTGCCAGCAGTAGTACTAGGATCTCCTACGAGCAGTACTTC. The chain is built from TRBV28 and TRBJ2-7; D possibly corresponds to TRBD2 (5 bases). CDR3 length: 14 amino acids. Germline V CDR1 and CDR2: MDHEN, SYDVKM. V was clipped by 5 bases and J by 0 bases, with 11 bases between them.